The rows below give T cell receptor beta chains drawn from one sample of a study of glioma-infiltrating T cells after dendritic cell vaccination. Generated by immunoSEQ multiplex PCR, the TCRdb table keeps only in-frame clones and is missing some. Of around 72,000 clones listed, under 90% are singletons. Specimen: blood, collected before dendritic cell vaccination. All receptors come from a human donor with glioblastoma. Both conserved end residues are part of each CDR3. A D gene is named only where the DNA matches it firmly.

>TRBV10-2|14|.
CASSEAATGYEQYF
>TRBV7-9|14|TRBD2
CASSPRTSDGELFF
>TRBV6-1|14|TRBD1
CAISRDRVYNEQFF
>TRBV29-1|16|TRBD1
CSARGLTGASSYEQYF
>TRBV18|16|TRBD2
CASSPPPSGSQETQYF
>TRBV11-3|13|.
CASSPGRNSPLHF
>TRBV18|13|TRBD1
CASATGSNQPQHF
>TRBV7-7|13|.
CASSILEQETQYF
>TRBV27|13|TRBD1
CASKDRLDSPLHF
>TRBV6-1|13|.
CASSGQLKETQYF
>TRBV27|14|.
CASSLKGRDYGYTF
>TRBV2|13|.
CASSESPFETQYF
>TRBV19|16|TRBD1
CASSPMDRGRATEAFF
>TRBV12-5|15|TRBD2
CASGLVLTSGAEQFF
>TRBV15|14|TRBD1
CATTPGGMNTEAFF
>TRBV6-5|14|TRBD1
CASSGTGAGNTIYF
>TRBV5-3|17|.
CARSETGSRDSNQPQHF
>TRBV19|15|.
CASSLMGDPGNTIYF
>TRBV7-6|19|TRBD1
CASSSVGQGAVGSKNIQYF
>TRBV5-1|14|TRBD1
CASSIGTGDYGYTF
>TRBV2|15|TRBD1
CATRTGGPAKNIQYF
>TRBV9|16|TRBD1
CASSIHGQGSNEKLFF
>TRBV2|13|.
CASNKQGGSPLHF
>TRBV18|15|TRBD1
CASSQGTGDAGELFF
>TRBV6-6|16|TRBD1
CASTQEGGEGGSPLHF
>TRBV4-2|16|TRBD1
CASSQKGDRVDEKLFF
>TRBV5-1|13|.
CASGLDGAYEQYF
>TRBV7-8|20|.
CASSTRDGGRNMDVNYGYTF
>TRBV18|17|.
CASSGGQAGSGANVLTF
>TRBV5-4|13|TRBD1
CASRDRGGETQYF
>TRBV25-1|14|TRBD1
CASSDGTGSYEQYF
>TRBV6-1|14|.
CASRSTGRGNTIYF
>TRBV5-1|14|.
CASSLEATVTEAFF